The 19 T cell receptor beta chains reported below all come from one sample, sequenced in a study of shared clonotypes between healthy human individuals. Assay used: immunoSEQ multiplex PCR; TCRdb lists only in-frame clones, some missing. Of approximately 810,000 clones listed, 92% are singletons. The naive CD8 subset, CD45RO-negative cells positively selected for CCR7, excluded terminally differentiated effector memory CD45RA+ cells. Material: naive CD8+ T cells sorted from blood. The origin of the receptors is a man aged 25 to 40 in good health.

J is TRBJ2-5 and V is TRBV7-9; 7 bases align to TRBD2. V shed 4 bases, J shed 5 bases, and the junction held 7 bases outside the gene matches. The CDR3 length is 14 residues. The germline CDR1 and CDR2 sequences are SEHNR and FQNEAQ (reference sequence). The CDR3 DNA sequence: TGTGCCAGCAGCTCGGAGCGGGGTCGGGAGACCCAGTACTTC. Its translation is CASSSERGRETQYF.

The chain joins TRBV25-1 to TRBJ1-1; D call uncertain. Per germline, CDR1 MGHDK and CDR2 SYGVNS. There are 13 residues in the CDR3. The V end lost 7 bases, the J end lost 1 base, and 10 bases lay between the germline ends. CDR3 nucleotide sequence: TGTGCCAGCATAAGGCGGGAGAACACTGAAGCTTTCTTT. Translated, it gives CASIRRENTEAFF. The full variable domain, rest sourced from reference TRBV25-1 and TRBJ1-1, is EADIYQTPRYLVIGTGKKITLECSQTMGHDKMYWYQQDPGMELHLIHYSYGVNSTEKGDLSSESTVSRIRTEHFPLTLESARPSHTSQYLCASIRRENTEAFFGQGTRLTVV.

The V gene is TRBV7-2, the J gene TRBJ1-1; D gene ambiguous. The CDR3 is 13 residues long. The V and J ends lost 2 bases and 5 bases respectively, with 9 bases between them. Germline-derived CDR1 and CDR2 are SGHTA and FQGNSA. In DNA form, the CDR3 reads TGTGCCAGCAGCTTACTGGGAAGGACTGAAGCTTTCTTT. Protein product: CASSLLGRTEAFF.

The CDR3 DNA reads as TGTGCCAGCAGCGCCCGTCCCCTACCCGGGGAGCTGTTTTTT. This gives the protein CASSARPLPGELFF. J is TRBJ2-2 and V is TRBV9; D unresolved. V was trimmed by 3 bases and J by 6 bases, leaving 12 bases between them. Germline V CDR1 and CDR2: SGDLS, YYNGEE. This CDR3 is 14 amino acids long.

The V gene is TRBV30, the J gene TRBJ2-4; D remains unclear. Germline V gene data show CDR1 as GTSNPN and CDR2 as SVGIG (reference sequence). V gave up 3 bases and J gave up 8 bases, with 11 bases separating them. The CDR3 sequence is 12 residues long. Here the CDR3 reads CAWRDISDIQYF. CDR3 DNA sequence: TGTGCCTGGAGAGACATATCGGACATTCAGTACTTC.

The CDR3 DNA is TGTGCCAGCAGCCCAGTAGGGAGTGGCAATCAGCCCCAGCATTTT. This sequence encodes CASSPVGSGNQPQHF. The V call is TRBV28, the J call TRBJ1-5; D is uncertain. V was pared by 6 bases and J by 2 bases, with 14 bases between. CDR1 is MDHEN, CDR2 SYDVKM, per germline. This CDR3 contains 15 residues.

As regards this clone: This sample includes further DNA sequences coding for the same CDR3. The chain recombines TRBV29-1 with TRBJ2-1; 9 bases are a match to TRBD2. With V trimmed by 4 bases and J by 2 bases, 9 bases remained unmatched. Germline V gives CDR1 SQVTM, CDR2 ANQGSEA. The CDR3 is made up of 16 amino acids. DNA for the CDR3: TGCAGCGTTGCCCCCCGTGCGGGAGGGACCTACAATGAGCAGTTCTTC. As protein: CSVAPRAGGTYNEQFF.

The V call is TRBV4-1, the J call TRBJ2-3; D is unclear. Trimming pared 5 bases from V and 1 base from J, leaving 4 bases between. The germline V gene has CDR1 MGHRA and CDR2 YSYEKL. The CDR3 covers 12 residues. The CDR3 protein is CASSDRTDTQYF. The CDR3 DNA is TGCGCCAGCAGCGACCGCACAGATACGCAGTATTTT.

As regards this clone: The sample holds other DNA sequences that translate to the same CDR3. The chain combines TRBV7-2 with TRBJ1-5; tentative D call: TRBD1 (5 bases). V lost 0 bases, J lost 6 bases, and 9 bases lay in between. CDR1 is SGHTA and CDR2 is FQGNSA in the germline V gene. This CDR3 has 14 residues. For the CDR3, the DNA is TGTGCCAGCAGCTTAGCGGGGGGAAGTCAGCCCCAGCATTTT. Amino acids: CASSLAGGSQPQHF.

This chain uses TRBV7-2 with TRBJ2-1; D perhaps matches TRBD2 (6 bases). The CDR3 has 13 residues. Germline loops: CDR1 SGHTA, CDR2 FQGNSA. V was clipped by 5 bases and J by 14 bases, with 19 bases between them. The CDR3 nucleotides are TGTGCCAGCAGCAACACTAGCCCCGGGGGTGAGTTCTTC. Its protein is CASSNTSPGGEFF. Using reference TRBV7-2 and TRBJ2-1 for the parts outside the CDR3, the full variable domain is GAGVSQSPSNKVTEKGKDVELRCDPISGHTALYWYRQSLGQGLEFLIYFQGNSAPDKSGLPSDRFSAERTGGSVSTLTIQRTQQEDSAVYLCASSNTSPGGEFFGPGTRLTVL.

This chain joins TRBV28 and TRBJ2-7; D assignment may be TRBD1 or TRBD2 (5 bases each). Per the germline V gene, CDR1 is MDHEN and CDR2 is SYDVKM. V was pared by 5 bases and J by 6 bases, with 20 bases between. This CDR3 has 15 amino acids. The CDR3 region has the DNA TGTGCCAGCAGTAGGTTCGGGACCGCGTCGGGCGAGCAGTACTTC. It specifies CASSRFGTASGEQYF.

The chain is built from TRBV27 and TRBJ2-3; D remains ambiguous. This CDR3 is built from 16 residues. V was shortened by 1 base and J by 3 bases, with 14 bases between the two germline ends. Germline V gene data show CDR1 as MNHEY and CDR2 as SMNVEV (reference sequence). The CDR3 DNA is TGTGCCAGCAGTTTATTGCACTCGCTTGGGACAGATACGCAGTATTTT. It is translated as CASSLLHSLGTDTQYF.

The chain is built from TRBV7-2 and TRBJ1-4; D not resolved. There are 14 residues in the CDR3. The V end was cut by 3 bases, the J end by 5 bases, with 10 bases between. The V gene's germline CDR1 is SGHTA and CDR2 FQGNSA. The CDR3 is CASSLEGFNEKLFF. The CDR3 coding sequence is TGTGCCAGCAGCTTGGAAGGTTTCAATGAAAAACTGTTTTTT.

Comments on this clone: A junction boundary mismatches the germline segment, possibly from a read error. The V and J genes are TRBV30 and TRBJ1-1; D uncertain. Per germline, CDR1 GTSNPN and CDR2 SVGIG (reference sequence). This CDR3 has 13 amino acids. CDR3: CAWSETRNSEAFF. Here the CDR3 DNA reads TGTGCCTGGAGTGAAACCCGGAACAGTGAAGCTTTCTTT.

This clone appeared a single time. The chain joins TRBV7-9 to TRBJ2-5, with 7 bases that match TRBD1. This CDR3 is 13 amino acids long. V gave up 5 bases and J gave up 5 bases; unmatched junction bases: 5. Per germline, CDR1 SEHNR and CDR2 FQNEAQ (reference sequence). DNA of the CDR3: TGTGCCAGCAGCGCACAGGGGTCGGAGACCCAGTACTTC. It encodes CASSAQGSETQYF.

This chain joins TRBV27 and TRBJ2-3; D may be TRBD2 (5 bases). This CDR3 spans 16 amino acids. CDR1 is MNHEY, CDR2 SMNVEV, per germline (reference sequence). V lost 2 bases and J lost 5, with 17 bases in between. The CDR3 nucleotides read TGTGCCAGCAGTTTAATTGCCGGGATGAGGCTAGATACGCAGTATTTT. This gives the protein CASSLIAGMRLDTQYF.

The rearrangement uses TRBV6-1 and TRBJ2-7; TRBD1 agrees at 9 bases. This CDR3 spans 15 amino acids. The V segment lost 1 base and the J segment 3 bases; nucleotides outside the gene matches: 4. Germline loops: CDR1 MNHNS, CDR2 SASEGT. The CDR3 region has the DNA TGTGCCAGCAGTGAAGGACAGGGGGAATTCTACGAGCAGTACTTC. Its protein product is CASSEGQGEFYEQYF.

This clone turned up a few times. This CDR3 is CASSLGDRPYEQYF. The CDR3 DNA sequence: TGTGCCAGCAGCTTAGGGGACAGACCTTACGAGCAGTACTTC. This chain uses TRBV7-9 with TRBJ2-7; 7 bases are a match to TRBD1. With V trimmed by 1 base and J by 4 bases, 4 bases remained unmatched. Germline V gene lookup returns CDR1 SEHNR and CDR2 FQNEAQ (reference sequence). This CDR3 is 14 amino acids long.

This clone has more than one count but fewer than ten. J is TRBJ1-5 and V is TRBV25-1, with a tentative D call TRBD1 (5 bases). Germline V gene data show CDR1 as MGHDK and CDR2 as SYGVNS. V shed 7 bases and J shed 1 base, with 8 bases lying between them. There are 13 residues in the CDR3. CDR3 amino acids: CASKGPSNQPQHF. DNA of the CDR3: TGTGCCAGCAAGGGACCGAGCAATCAGCCCCAGCATTTT. The full variable domain, with the rest looked up from reference TRBV25-1 and TRBJ1-5, is EADIYQTPRYLVIGTGKKITLECSQTMGHDKMYWYQQDPGMELHLIHYSYGVNSTEKGDLSSESTVSRIRTEHFPLTLESARPSHTSQYLCASKGPSNQPQHFGDGTRLSIL.